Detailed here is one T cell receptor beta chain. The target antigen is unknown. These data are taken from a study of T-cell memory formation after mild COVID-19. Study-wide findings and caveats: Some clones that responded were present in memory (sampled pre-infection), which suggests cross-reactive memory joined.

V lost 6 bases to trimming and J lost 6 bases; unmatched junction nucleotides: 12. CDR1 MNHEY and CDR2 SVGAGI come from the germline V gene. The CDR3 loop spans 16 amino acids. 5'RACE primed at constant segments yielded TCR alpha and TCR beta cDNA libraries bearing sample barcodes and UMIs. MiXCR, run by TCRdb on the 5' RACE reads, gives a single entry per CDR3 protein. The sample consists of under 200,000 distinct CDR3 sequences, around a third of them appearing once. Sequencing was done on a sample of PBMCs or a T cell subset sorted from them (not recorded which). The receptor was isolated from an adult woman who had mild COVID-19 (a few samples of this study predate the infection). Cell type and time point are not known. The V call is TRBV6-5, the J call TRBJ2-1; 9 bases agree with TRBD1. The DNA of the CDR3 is TGTGCCAGCAGCCAAACCCCGGGACAGGGTCTCAATGAGCAGTTCTTC. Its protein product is CASSQTPGQGLNEQFF.